Presented here are 16 T cell receptor beta chains from one specimen sequenced in a study of cytomegalovirus exposure and HLA in healthy donors. Use of 60 Vbeta and 13 Jbeta primers characterized the PCR. Method: immunoSEQ multiplex PCR; TCRdb's copy keeps in-frame clones and lacks some. The table lists 65,000 to 80,000 clones, almost 80% of them singletons. Sequenced: PBMCs. The receptors were sampled from a middle-aged woman in good health and CMV-seropositive.

The chain employs TRBV2 and TRBJ1-1, with 10 positions matching TRBD1. The germline V gene has CDR1 SNHLY and CDR2 FYNNEI. This CDR3 comprises 16 residues. V dropped 5 bases and J dropped 7; count of bases not matched to a gene: 13. The CDR3 nucleotides are TGTGCCAGCAGTCCCCGGGTCGGGACAGGGGTTGTTGAAGCTTTCTTT. It codes for CASSPRVGTGVVEAFF.

The chain is built from TRBV28 and TRBJ1-5; 7 nucleotides line up with TRBD1. The CDR3 has 14 amino acids. The germline V gene encodes CDR1 MDHEN and CDR2 SYDVKM. V lost 2 bases to trimming and J lost 5 bases; unmatched junction nucleotides: 3. CDR3 DNA: TGTGCCAGCAGTTTAAGAGGGGGCCATCAGCCCCAGCATTTT. Translated: CASSLRGGHQPQHF.

CDR3 loop: CASSLDRATNTEAFF. The CDR3 DNA follows: TGTGCCAGCAGCTTGGACAGGGCGACGAACACTGAAGCTTTCTTT. The rearrangement joins TRBV5-4 to TRBJ1-1, with a possible D match to TRBD1 (6 bases). Trimming took off 0 bases at V and 1 base at J, with 10 bases between the two ends. The CDR3 totals 15 residues. Looked up from germline, CDR1 is SGHNT and CDR2 is YYREEE (reference sequence).

The V gene is TRBV7-9, the J gene TRBJ1-2; perhaps TRBD1 as D (5 bases). Trimming took off 1 base at V and 1 base at J, with 10 bases between the two ends. CDR1 and CDR2 (germline): SEHNR, FQNEAQ (reference sequence). The CDR3 runs 15 residues. The CDR3 is CASSLGRGINYGYTF. The CDR3 DNA sequence: TGTGCCAGCAGCTTAGGCCGGGGGATTAACTATGGCTACACCTTC.

This clone was found a few times. This chain uses TRBV6-8 with TRBJ2-5; the match to TRBD2 covers 8 bases. The ends lost 9 bases at V and 4 bases at J; junction bases unmatched: 31. Germline assignment: CDR1 MNHGY and CDR2 SAAAGT. The CDR3 totals 21 residues. CDR3 residues: CARRVTVRTGGTIDPRETQYF. As DNA, the CDR3 is TGTGCCAGGAGAGTGACAGTAAGGACGGGAGGGACGATCGATCCTCGAGAGACCCAGTACTTC.

This chain joins TRBV6-5 and TRBJ1-4; weak D call: TRBD1 (6 bases). V shed 0 bases and J shed 8 bases, with 13 bases lying between them. The length of the CDR3 is 15 residues. Germline CDR1 reads MNHEY; CDR2 reads SVGAGI. As DNA, the CDR3 is TGTGCCAGCAGTTACTCGGGGCTGGGGGCCGAAAAACTGTTTTTT. It yields the protein CASSYSGLGAEKLFF.

The J gene is TRBJ1-1, the V gene TRBV15, with D uncertain. CDR1 and CDR2 (germline): LNHNV, YYDKDF (reference sequence). CDR3 length: 13 amino acids. Trimming stripped 0 bases from V and 10 bases from J, with 12 bases between. The CDR3 is CATSRESLRTAFF. DNA of the CDR3: TGTGCCACCAGCAGAGAGTCCCTTAGAACAGCTTTCTTT.

The chain recombines TRBV19 with TRBJ2-7; TRBD1 matches at 7 bases. The J segment lost 6 bases and the V segment lost 7 bases, leaving 15 bases of the junction unmatched. Per germline, CDR1 LNHDA and CDR2 SQIVND (reference sequence). The CDR3 consists of 15 residues. CDR3 protein: CASTPDRDRLSEQYF. In nucleotides, the CDR3 is TGTGCCAGTACCCCTGACCGGGACAGACTTAGCGAGCAGTACTTC.

The chain couples TRBV19 to TRBJ2-1; weak D call: TRBD1 (7 bases). Germline V CDR1 and CDR2: LNHDA, SQIVND (reference sequence). The CDR3 contains 15 residues. V dropped 0 bases and J dropped 2 bases, with 8 bases sitting between them. CDR3 sequence (DNA): TGTGCCAGTAGTATAGACAGGGGGGCCTACAATGAGCAGTTCTTC. Translating it yields CASSIDRGAYNEQFF.

This clone was counted between two and nine times. This sample also contains other DNA sequences that code for the same CDR3. The genes are TRBV5-8 and TRBJ2-2; 9 bases are shared with TRBD1. CDR1 is SGHTS and CDR2 is YDEGEE in the germline V gene. With 3 bases clipped from V and 3 bases from J, the junction kept 6 bases outside the gene matches. The CDR3 is 16 residues long. In DNA, the CDR3 is TGTGCCAGCAGCTCGGGACAGGGAGTGCACACCGGGGAGCTGTTTTTT. This sequence encodes CASSSGQGVHTGELFF.

CDR3: CASSRGQGGGYNQPQHF. The CDR3 region has the DNA TGTGCCAGCTCGCGCGGACAGGGCGGTGGTTACAATCAGCCCCAGCATTTT. This chain uses TRBV18 with TRBJ1-5; the match to TRBD1 covers 8 bases. Per the germline V gene, CDR1 is KGHSH and CDR2 is LQKENI. The ends lost 6 bases at V and 3 bases at J; junction bases unmatched: 13. The CDR3 contains 17 residues.

The chain couples TRBV30 to TRBJ1-5; 8 nucleotides align to TRBD1. After removal of 2 bases from V and 7 bases from J, the junction contained 7 bases not matched to a gene. Germline loops: CDR1 GTSNPN, CDR2 SVGIG (reference sequence). The length of the CDR3 is 14 residues. The CDR3 protein is CAWSFGQGGQPQHF. DNA of the CDR3: TGTGCCTGGAGTTTTGGACAGGGAGGACAGCCCCAGCATTTT.

V and J are TRBV6-1 and TRBJ2-1; 8 bases agree with TRBD2. Looked up from germline, CDR1 is MNHNS and CDR2 is SASEGT. The V segment lost 2 bases and the J segment 12 bases; nucleotides outside the gene matches: 9. The CDR3 runs to 14 residues. The DNA of the CDR3 is TGTGCCAGCAGTGAACCGCGAGCGGGAGCTGGGCAGTTCTTC. This gives the protein CASSEPRAGAGQFF.

J is TRBJ2-7 and V is TRBV21-1; whether TRBD2, the table's D call, matches the DNA was not checked. TRBV21-1 is labeled a pseudogene. The CDR3 loop spans 18 amino acids. This chain's CDR3 is CASSNQLAGGPNSYEQYF. The CDR3 region has the DNA TGTGCCAGCAGCAATCAACTAGCGGGAGGCCCAAACTCCTACGAGCAGTACTTC.

The CDR3 DNA is TGTGCCAGCAGCCGCGGGTTCGAGCAGTACTTC. It codes for CASSRGFEQYF. This chain links TRBV14 with TRBJ2-7, with D perhaps matching TRBD2 (5 bases). Trimming shortened V by 4 bases and J by 6 bases, and 7 bases separated the two germline ends. Looked up from germline, CDR1 is SGHDN and CDR2 is FVKESK. The CDR3 loop spans 11 amino acids.

Notes on this clone: At one end, the junction sequence differs from germline, possibly due to a read error. This chain links TRBV2 with TRBJ2-1; 8 nucleotides line up with TRBD1. CDR3 length: 11 residues. The germline V gene has CDR1 SNHLY and CDR2 FYNNEI. This CDR3 reads CASTPGQGQLF. CDR3 DNA: TGTGCCAGCACCCCTGGACAGGGCCAGCTCTTC.